One sample yielded the 9 T cell receptor beta chains listed below, sequenced in a study of blood T cell repertoires in COVID-19 (TCRdb year 2020). Receptor libraries were prepared by the immunoSEQ multiplex PCR assay. TCRdb re-hosts the immuneACCESS table, in-frame sequences only. Its copies lack some clones; in the studies checked, an unresolved V gene accounts for under half of them, and the cause for the rest is not known. The sample contains some 150,000 clones, roughly 82% of them found a single time. Of the sample, roughly 8.1% is held by the ten largest clones. Sequenced material: peripheral blood. These receptors all stem from a woman in her 70s with acute or convalescent COVID-19.

The J gene is TRBJ1-2, the V gene TRBV9; D is uncertain. This CDR3 is built from 13 residues. V was shortened by 4 bases and J by 6 bases, with 13 bases between the two germline ends. From germline, CDR1 is SGDLS and CDR2 YYNGEE. CDR3 in amino acids: CASSPPGLHGYTF. CDR3 bases: TGTGCCAGCAGCCCCCCAGGATTGCATGGCTACACCTTC.

The rearrangement links TRBV5-1 to TRBJ2-2; 14 nucleotides align to TRBD2. The V gene's germline CDR1 is SGHRS and CDR2 YFSETQ. Trimming cost V 2 bases and J 7 bases; bases outside gene matches: 7. CDR3 size: 17 residues. Here the CDR3 DNA reads TGCGCCAGCAGCTTACCGGGACTAGCGGGAGATAACGGGGAGCTGTTTTTT. Translating it yields CASSLPGLAGDNGELFF. The full variable domain, its missing parts supplied by reference TRBV5-1 and TRBJ2-2, is KAGVTQTPRYLIKTRGQQVTLSCSPISGHRSVSWYQQTPGQGLQFLFEYFSETQRNKGNFPGRFSGRQFSNSRSEMNVSTLELGDSALYLCASSLPGLAGDNGELFFGEGSRLTVL.

The chain is built from TRBV11-3 and TRBJ2-1; 14 bases match TRBD2. The CDR3 covers 16 residues. Germline CDR1 SGHNT, CDR2 YENEEA. V was pared by 2 bases and J by 9 bases, with 6 bases of the junction left unmatched. CDR3 protein: CASSLRGLAGVGEQFF. CDR3 nucleotides: TGTGCCAGCAGCTTACGGGGACTAGCGGGAGTCGGTGAGCAGTTCTTC. Together with reference TRBV11-3 and TRBJ2-1, the CDR3 gives the full variable domain: EAGVVQSPRYKIIEKKQPVAFWCNPISGHNTLYWYLQNLGQGPELLIRYENEEAVDDSQLPKDRFSAERLKGVDSTLKIQPAELGDSAVYLCASSLRGLAGVGEQFFGPGTRLTVL.

Here the CDR3 DNA reads TGTGCCAGCAGCTTATTCGGCCCGGGAACGGGCGCTTTCTTT. Translating gives CASSLFGPGTGAFF. This chain joins TRBV7-2 and TRBJ1-1; D uncertain. The germline CDR1 and CDR2 sequences are SGHTA and FQGNSA. This CDR3 has 14 residues. V was trimmed by 2 bases and J by 11 bases, leaving 18 bases between them.

V and J are TRBV24-1 and TRBJ1-2; D gene uncertain. The CDR3 contains 13 residues. Trimming shortened V by 4 bases and J by 4 bases, and 9 bases separated the two germline ends. CDR1 and CDR2 (germline): KGHDR, SFDVKD. CDR3 sequence (DNA): TGTGCCACCAGTGAGCCTGAGGGCTATGGCTACACCTTC. Its translation: CATSEPEGYGYTF.

The chain combines TRBV6-2 or TRBV6-3 with TRBJ1-1, with D perhaps matching TRBD1 (6 bases). Germline loops: CDR1 MNHEY, CDR2 SVGEGT. This CDR3 contains 14 residues. The germline V and J ends were trimmed by 6 bases and 0 bases, with 11 bases remaining between them. As DNA, the CDR3 is TGTGCCAGCAGCCTACAGGGATTGAACACTGAAGCTTTCTTT. Amino acid sequence: CASSLQGLNTEAFF.

This clone occurred once. The V and J genes are TRBV19 and TRBJ1-2; 8 bases fit TRBD1. Germline CDR1 reads LNHDA; CDR2 reads SQIVND (reference sequence). The CDR3 loop spans 15 amino acids. Trimming cost V 4 bases and J 2 bases; bases outside gene matches: 6. The CDR3 DNA is TGTGCCAGTAGTACCCGACAGGGGAGGAACTATGGCTACACCTTC. Its protein is CASSTRQGRNYGYTF.

The rearrangement uses TRBV5-1 and TRBJ2-1, with 8 bases aligning to TRBD1. The V gene end was trimmed by 4 bases and the J gene end by 0 bases; junction bases not matched to a gene: 6. CDR1 is SGHRS and CDR2 is YFSETQ in the germline V gene. The CDR3 sequence is 16 residues long. Here the CDR3 reads CASSATGGYSYNEQFF. In DNA, the CDR3 is TGCGCCAGCAGCGCCACAGGGGGGTACTCCTACAATGAGCAGTTCTTC.

V gene TRBV28 combines with J gene TRBJ1-2; the match to TRBD1 covers 9 bases. The trim removed 2 bases at V and 7 bases at J, leaving 11 bases unmatched. CDR3 length equals 16 residues. Germline loops: CDR1 MDHEN, CDR2 SYDVKM. The CDR3 DNA is TGTGCCAGCAGTTTAGGCGGGACAGGGATGGCGGTTGGCTACACCTTC. This encodes CASSLGGTGMAVGYTF.